The 8 T cell receptor beta chains below come from one sample, sequenced in a study of technical replicates of blood from a few donors. The method was immunoSEQ multiplex PCR; TCRdb's version includes in-frame clones alone and lacks a portion of them. Altogether 75,000 to 95,000 clones are present, 90% to 96% being singletons, with the ten largest covering around 0.4%. Material: T cells isolated from PBMCs. All receptors derive from a human donor in good health.

This chain joins TRBV27 and TRBJ2-1; D gene ambiguous. Germline-derived CDR1 and CDR2 are MNHEY and SMNVEV (reference sequence). This CDR3 contains 14 residues. Trimming removed 5 bases from V and 2 bases from J, with 10 bases in between. DNA for the CDR3: TGTGCCAGCAGTCCCCGCGGCCCCTACAATGAGCAGTTCTTC. Its translation is CASSPRGPYNEQFF.

The V and J genes are TRBV2 and TRBJ2-7; D ambiguous. Trimming cost V 2 bases and J 0 bases, with 8 bases left between them. CDR1 and CDR2 (germline): SNHLY, FYNNEI. CDR3 length equals 14 residues. CDR3 DNA: TGTGCCAGCAGTGAATGGAGAAGCTCCTACGAGCAGTACTTC. Translation gives CASSEWRSSYEQYF.

This chain connects TRBV9 to TRBJ1-6, with D perhaps matching TRBD1 (5 bases). V was shortened by 0 bases and J by 14 bases, with 21 bases between the two germline ends. The CDR3 consists of 16 residues. Germline-derived CDR1 and CDR2 are SGDLS and YYNGEE. The CDR3 reads CASSVGGWGPAGSLHF. The CDR3 nucleotides are TGTGCCAGCAGCGTAGGGGGATGGGGCCCTGCGGGATCCCTCCACTTT.

This clone appeared a single time. The gene calls are TRBV4-3 and TRBJ1-1, with a weak D call TRBD1 (5 bases). The CDR3 is 17 amino acids. Germline V gene sequence: CDR1 LGHNA, CDR2 YSLEER. V was pared by 0 bases and J by 1 base, with 15 bases between. The DNA of the CDR3 is TGCGCCAGCAGCCAAGATTTAATCGGGGGATCGAACACTGAAGCTTTCTTT. Encoded protein: CASSQDLIGGSNTEAFF.

The chain recombines TRBV30 with TRBJ1-5; D perhaps matches TRBD1 (6 bases). This CDR3 has 13 amino acids. V lost 4 bases, J lost 2 bases, and 9 bases lay in between. Germline assignment: CDR1 GTSNPN and CDR2 SVGIG (reference sequence). In DNA form, the CDR3 reads TGTGCCTGGACGACAGGAGGCAATCAGCCCCAGCATTTT. This sequence encodes CAWTTGGNQPQHF.

This chain connects TRBV19 to TRBJ1-2, with 12 bases that match TRBD1. Trimming cost V 6 bases and J 0 bases; bases outside gene matches: 14. CDR1 LNHDA and CDR2 SQIVND come from the germline V gene (reference sequence). The CDR3 has 19 residues. The CDR3, as DNA: TGTGCCAGTAGGACTCCGGGACAGGGGGCTGGAAAAGCTAACTATGGCTACACCTTC. Translation: CASRTPGQGAGKANYGYTF. The full variable domain, in which reference TRBV19 and TRBJ1-2 provide the parts outside the CDR3, is DGGITQSPKYLFRKEGQNVTLSCEQNLNHDAMYWYRQDPGQGLRLIYYSQIVNDFQKGDIAEGYSVSREKKESFPLTVTSAQKNPTAFYLCASRTPGQGAGKANYGYTFGSGTRLTVV.

The rearrangement joins TRBV6-5 to TRBJ1-4, with a possible D match to TRBD1 (6 bases). This CDR3 is 14 amino acids long. Trimming removed 1 base at V and 3 bases at J, with 6 bases between. In germline, CDR1 is MNHEY, CDR2 SVGAGI. In nucleotides, the CDR3 is TGTGCCAGCAGTTACTACAGGGCTAATGAAAAACTGTTTTTT. It encodes CASSYYRANEKLFF.

The V call is TRBV30, the J call TRBJ2-5, with 8 bases that match TRBD2. The V gene end was trimmed by 4 bases and the J gene end by 7 bases; junction bases not matched to a gene: 11. This CDR3 contains 14 residues. Germline lookup yields CDR1 GTSNPN and CDR2 SVGIG (reference sequence). The CDR3 spells CAWTWQAGDGTQYF. The CDR3 DNA is TGTGCCTGGACATGGCAAGCGGGAGACGGGACCCAGTACTTC.